The 12 T cell receptor beta chains reported below all come from one sample, sequenced in a study of blood T cell repertoires in COVID-19. Sequenced by immunoSEQ multiplex PCR; TCRdb stores in-frame clones only, minus some. This sample has roughly 450,000 clones; less than 95% occur once, and the top ten carry about 0.6%. Input material: PBMCs or T cells enriched from blood (not recorded which). The receptor set was obtained from a young man who had recovered from COVID-19.

The chain is built from TRBV4-2 and TRBJ2-3, with D tentatively TRBD2 (5 bases). V was trimmed by 4 bases and J by 0 bases, leaving 11 bases between them. Germline values: CDR1 LGHNA, CDR2 YNFKEQ. The CDR3 totals 15 residues. CDR3 bases: TGTGCCAGCAGCCCGAAGGCGGGTAGCACAGATACGCAGTATTTT. Translated, it gives CASSPKAGSTDTQYF.

The genes are TRBV10-3 and TRBJ2-3, with D maybe TRBD1 (5 bases). The CDR3 extends over 16 amino acids. Looked up from germline, CDR1 is ENHRY and CDR2 is SYGVKD. V was shortened by 4 bases and J by 8 bases, with 22 bases between the two germline ends. The CDR3 DNA is TGTGCCATCAGTGTCTCTGGGGCGATGGCCCTGGCTACGCAGTATTTT. As protein: CAISVSGAMALATQYF.

The chain has TRBV11-2 and TRBJ2-5, with D perhaps TRBD1 (7 bases). Deletions cut 4 bases from V and 7 bases from J, with 16 bases between. Germline CDR1 SGHAT, CDR2 FQNNGV. This CDR3 has 14 amino acids. CDR3 DNA sequence: TGTGCCAGCAGCTCGACTAGGGGGCGTAGGACCCAGTACTTC. It translates to CASSSTRGRRTQYF.

The J gene is TRBJ1-1, the V gene TRBV9, with TRBD1 matching over 7 bases. Germline loops: CDR1 SGDLS, CDR2 YYNGEE. The CDR3 contains 15 residues. Trimming took 1 base from V and 2 from J; bases not matched to a gene: 5. The CDR3 reads CASSVTGTANTEAFF. CDR3 nucleotides: TGTGCCAGCAGCGTAACTGGGACAGCCAACACTGAAGCTTTCTTT.

The chain links TRBV2 to TRBJ1-2; D not resolved. Trimming left V 2 bases short and J 7 bases short, with 17 bases between. This CDR3 has 15 residues. The germline V gene encodes CDR1 SNHLY and CDR2 FYNNEI. CDR3 in DNA: TGTGCCAGCAGTGAAATGCGGAGCGAAGCTAGTGGCTACACCTTC. Protein product: CASSEMRSEASGYTF.

V gene TRBV6-5 combines with J gene TRBJ1-2, with no clear D. Germline CDR1 is MNHEY and CDR2 is SVGAGI. The CDR3 extends over 13 amino acids. V shed 6 bases and J shed 2 bases, with 10 bases lying between them. The CDR3 DNA is TGTGCCAGCAGCTCACTCGCGAACTATGGCTACACCTTC. Residues: CASSSLANYGYTF.

The rearrangement joins TRBV5-1 to TRBJ1-2; D unresolved. The CDR3 consists of 14 residues. Trimming removed 3 bases at V and 4 bases at J, with 13 bases between. Germline-derived CDR1 and CDR2 are SGHRS and YFSETQ. The CDR3, as DNA: TGCGCCAGCAGCTCGGGAATTTCGAGCTATGGCTACACCTTC. Encoded protein: CASSSGISSYGYTF. Variable domain in full (rest from reference TRBV5-1 and TRBJ1-2): KAGVTQTPRYLIKTRGQQVTLSCSPISGHRSVSWYQQTPGQGLQFLFEYFSETQRNKGNFPGRFSGRQFSNSRSEMNVSTLELGDSALYLCASSSGISSYGYTFGSGTRLTVV.

The rearrangement uses TRBV11-2 and TRBJ2-1, with D unresolved. V was trimmed by 0 bases and J by 9 bases, leaving 6 bases between them. This CDR3 is 12 amino acids long. In germline, CDR1 is SGHAT, CDR2 FQNNGV. This CDR3 reads CASSLDRGEQFF. The CDR3 DNA reads as TGTGCCAGCAGCTTAGACCGCGGTGAGCAGTTCTTC.

About this clone itself: This sample includes further DNA sequences coding for the same CDR3. The chain uses TRBV5-1 and TRBJ1-1, with D maybe TRBD1 (6 bases). The V gene's germline CDR1 is SGHRS and CDR2 YFSETQ. CDR3 length: 14 amino acids. The ends were cut back, 2 bases at V and 0 bases at J, with 8 bases in the middle. CDR3 residues: CASSFTGLNTEAFF. The CDR3 bases are TGCGCCAGCAGCTTTACAGGGCTGAACACTGAAGCTTTCTTT. The complete variable domain, with remaining parts taken from reference TRBV5-1 and TRBJ1-1, reads KAGVTQTPRYLIKTRGQQVTLSCSPISGHRSVSWYQQTPGQGLQFLFEYFSETQRNKGNFPGRFSGRQFSNSRSEMNVSTLELGDSALYLCASSFTGLNTEAFFGQGTRLTVV.

V gene TRBV10-1 combines with J gene TRBJ2-1; 8 bases are shared with TRBD2. V shed 3 bases, J shed 8 bases, and the junction held 9 bases outside the gene matches. The CDR3 contains 15 residues. Germline V gene sequence: CDR1 WNHNN, CDR2 SYGVQD (reference sequence). Written as DNA, the CDR3 is TGCGCCAGCAGTGATCCAGCGGGAGTGGGGTATGAGCAGTTCTTC. It codes for CASSDPAGVGYEQFF.

The chain carries TRBV5-1 and TRBJ1-5, with 8 bases matching TRBD1. The CDR3 extends over 17 amino acids. V was pared by 1 base and J by 5 bases, with 11 bases of the junction left unmatched. CDR1 and CDR2 (germline): SGHRS, YFSETQ. CDR3 region: CASSLRLRQGQHQPQHF. As DNA, the CDR3 is TGCGCCAGCAGCTTGCGCCTCAGACAGGGGCAACATCAGCCCCAGCATTTT.

The chain joins TRBV3-1 (or the pseudogene TRBV3-2) to TRBJ1-6, with D tentatively TRBD1 (5 bases). The CDR3 runs to 15 residues. Trimming removed 1 base at V and 9 bases at J, with 13 bases between. Germline V CDR1 and CDR2: LGHDT, YNNKEL (reference sequence). In DNA form, the CDR3 reads TGTGCCAGCAGCCAAGGGGGCGATTTTAGTTCACCCCTCCACTTT. It codes for CASSQGGDFSSPLHF.